Below are 20 T cell receptor beta chains sequenced from a single sample in a study of CD8 T cells in ankylosing spondylitis. MiXCR was run by TCRdb on the 5' RACE reads, yielding one entry per CDR3 protein. This table holds 180,000 or so distinct CDR3 sequences, around 10% found once. Sequencing used blood, either unsorted or a sorted T cell fraction (not recorded which). These receptor sequences come from a male donor with ankylosing spondylitis or in good health (not recorded which).

CDR3 in DNA: TGTGCCTCCCTGGGACAGGGGAAAGCGGGAGCCTACAATGAGCAGTTCTTC. It yields the protein CASLGQGKAGAYNEQFF. The chain recombines TRBV2 with TRBJ2-1; the match to TRBD1 covers 10 bases. Unmatched junction bases numbered 15, after V lost 11 bases and J lost 2 bases. Germline-derived CDR1 and CDR2 are SNHLY and FYNNEI. This CDR3 contains 17 residues.

Ten or more counts support this clonotype. V gene TRBV20-1 combines with J gene TRBJ1-2, with D unresolved. Germline CDR1 DFQATT, CDR2 SNEGSKA (reference sequence). The CDR3 covers 12 residues. V was clipped by 4 bases and J by 7 bases, with 13 bases between them. DNA of the CDR3: TGCAGTGCTATTTTGACGGGTGGTGGCTACACCTTC. This sequence encodes CSAILTGGGYTF.

Details on this clonotype: Compared with germline, one end of the junction differs, possibly owing to a read error. V gene TRBV4-3 combines with J gene TRBJ2-3; TRBD2 matches at 7 bases. Germline V CDR1 and CDR2: LGHNA, YSLEER. This CDR3 region has 14 residues. CDR3 residues: CASSQEVISGTSWF. In DNA form, the CDR3 reads TGCGCCAGCAGCCAAGAGGTTATAAGCGGGACCTCTTGGTTT.

The rearrangement joins TRBV28 to TRBJ1-2; 7 nucleotides agree with TRBD1. Germline assignment: CDR1 MDHEN and CDR2 SYDVKM. The CDR3 has 16 residues. Germline trimming cut 6 bases from V and 8 bases from J; bases unmatched to any gene: 18. CDR3 protein: CASRSTGTAPFRGYTF. The CDR3 bases are TGTGCCAGCAGATCAACCGGGACAGCGCCTTTTAGGGGCTACACCTTC.

This clonotype was counted at least ten times. The chain combines TRBV10-3 with TRBJ1-2; D perhaps matches TRBD1 (5 bases). Germline-derived CDR1 and CDR2 are ENHRY and SYGVKD. The CDR3 loop spans 13 amino acids. Trimming left V 3 bases short and J 5 bases short, with 10 bases between. The CDR3 sequence is CAISDAGSYGYTF. The CDR3 DNA follows: TGTGCCATCAGTGATGCAGGGTCGTATGGCTACACCTTC.

This clonotype occurred many times. V usage is TRBV12-3 or TRBV12-4 and J usage is TRBJ1-2, with 8 bases that match TRBD1. The CDR3 spans 16 residues. V dropped 6 bases and J dropped 1; count of bases not matched to a gene: 10. The CDR3 sequence is CASRTGTGSYNYGYTF. CDR3 nucleotide sequence: TGTGCCAGCAGGACCGGGACAGGATCCTATAACTATGGCTACACCTTC.

The chain has TRBV20-1 and TRBJ1-2; the D gene is possibly TRBD1 (6 bases). CDR3 length equals 14 residues. Trimming took off 4 bases at V and 4 bases at J, with 16 bases between the two ends. The germline V gene encodes CDR1 DFQATT and CDR2 SNEGSKA (reference sequence). CDR3 region: CSATKGGNFYGYTF. CDR3 nucleotide sequence: TGCAGTGCTACCAAGGGGGGGAACTTCTATGGCTACACCTTC.

This clonotype appeared many times. This chain connects TRBV9 to TRBJ2-1; D not resolved. Germline lookup yields CDR1 SGDLS and CDR2 YYNGEE. The CDR3 runs 14 residues. V was clipped by 0 bases and J by 6 bases, with 10 bases between them. The chain's CDR3 is CASSVGIGRNEQFF. CDR3 DNA: TGTGCCAGCAGCGTAGGCATAGGGCGCAATGAGCAGTTCTTC.

This clonotype was picked up many times. The chain recombines TRBV7-6 with TRBJ2-3, with a tentative D call TRBD2 (6 bases). The ends were cut back, 5 bases at V and 1 base at J, with 16 bases in the middle. This CDR3 region has 16 residues. Germline V gene lookup returns CDR1 SGHVS and CDR2 FNYEAQ. In DNA form, the CDR3 reads TGTGCCAGCAGCCTCGGGGTGCGGGGCCGCACAGATACGCAGTATTTT. Translating gives CASSLGVRGRTDTQYF. The variable domain in full, completed from reference TRBV7-6 and TRBJ2-3, reads GAGVSQSPRYKVTKRGQDVALRCDPISGHVSLYWYRQALGQGPEFLTYFNYEAQQDKSGLPNDRFSAERPEGSISTLTIQRTEQRDSAMYRCASSLGVRGRTDTQYFGPGTRLTVL.

The table lists this clonotype with many counts. This chain connects TRBV29-1 to TRBJ2-3; D perhaps matches TRBD2 (5 bases). V lost 7 bases, J lost 3 bases, and 20 bases lay in between. Germline assignment: CDR1 SQVTM and CDR2 ANQGSEA. This CDR3 spans 15 amino acids. As DNA, the CDR3 is TGCAGCGCCCTGGGTCTAGCCGGATGGACAGATACGCAGTATTTT. Its protein is CSALGLAGWTDTQYF.

With regard to this clonotype: A much larger clone lies a single base off, so this may be a read error. J is TRBJ2-1 and V is TRBV24-1; weak D call: TRBD1 (5 bases). Per germline, CDR1 KGHDR and CDR2 SFDVKD. This CDR3 has 17 residues. The CDR3 DNA reads as TGTGCCTCCAGTGATTCCTTCCGACAGCTCTCCTACAATGAGCAGTTCTTC. Its translation is CASSDSFRQLSYNEQFF.

This clonotype was observed many times. V is TRBV12-3 or TRBV12-4 and J is TRBJ2-7, with TRBD1 as a possible D gene (7 bases). The V end lost 5 bases, the J end lost 5 bases, and 16 bases lay between the germline ends. CDR3 length: 14 residues. Here the CDR3 reads CASSAGGGVDEQYF. The CDR3 DNA reads as TGTGCCAGCAGTGCCGGAGGGGGCGTCGACGAGCAGTACTTC.

This rearrangement joins TRBV7-9 to TRBJ2-1; TRBD2 agrees at 7 bases. The CDR3 spans 13 residues. With V trimmed by 5 bases and J by 7 bases, 5 bases remained unmatched. The germline V gene has CDR1 SEHNR and CDR2 FQNEAQ (reference sequence). CDR3: CASSPEAGNEQFF. The CDR3 bases are TGTGCCAGCAGCCCTGAAGCGGGAAATGAGCAGTTCTTC.

The genes are TRBV20-1 and TRBJ2-1, with TRBD1 matching over 7 bases. The CDR3 is 14 residues long. V was pared by 6 bases and J by 4 bases, with 9 bases of the junction left unmatched. Germline assignment: CDR1 DFQATT and CDR2 SNEGSKA (reference sequence). This CDR3 reads CSARPGGRYNEQFF. Written as DNA, the CDR3 is TGCAGTGCGAGACCAGGGGGTCGTTACAATGAGCAGTTCTTC.

This chain uses TRBV5-1 with TRBJ2-1, with 16 bases lining up with TRBD2. Germline CDR1 SGHRS, CDR2 YFSETQ. After removal of 5 bases from V and 8 bases from J, the junction contained 10 bases not matched to a gene. This CDR3 spans 17 amino acids. The CDR3 DNA follows: TGCGCCAGCAGGCCCGGGACTAGCGGGGGGGCCTCGGATGAGCAGTTCTTC. Amino acid sequence: CASRPGTSGGASDEQFF.

Ten or more counts support this clonotype. This chain connects TRBV6-2 or TRBV6-3 to TRBJ2-1; weak D call: TRBD1 (6 bases). The length of the CDR3 is 16 residues. V was pared by 3 bases and J by 0 bases, with 12 bases between. Per germline, CDR1 MNHEY and CDR2 SVGEGT. The CDR3 region is CASSYSTGRSYNEQFF. CDR3 DNA sequence: TGTGCCAGCAGTTATTCGACAGGCCGCTCCTACAATGAGCAGTTCTTC.

This clonotype was observed a few times. The gene calls are TRBV20-1 and TRBJ1-6, with a weak D call TRBD1 (5 bases). The CDR3 sequence is 16 residues long. The germline V gene has CDR1 DFQATT and CDR2 SNEGSKA (reference sequence). V gave up 0 bases and J gave up 7 bases, with 16 bases separating them. CDR3 DNA sequence: TGCAGTGCTAGAGACGGGGCGAGGGAGGGGAATTCACCCCTCCACTTT. Protein: CSARDGAREGNSPLHF.

This clonotype was detected ten times or more. This CDR3 reads CSLGGLASRGSSYNEQFF. The CDR3 DNA reads as TGCAGCTTAGGGGGACTAGCAAGTCGGGGGAGCTCCTACAATGAGCAGTTCTTC. The chain employs TRBV29-1 and TRBJ2-1; 9 bases map to TRBD2. V gave up 8 bases and J gave up 0 bases; unmatched junction bases: 17. This CDR3 has 18 amino acids. CDR1 is SQVTM, CDR2 ANQGSEA, per germline.

This clonotype came up many times. The chain recombines TRBV7-8 with TRBJ2-2; D not resolved. V lost 1 base to trimming and J lost 4 bases, with 4 bases between them. The germline gives CDR1 SGHVS, CDR2 FQNEAQ. The CDR3 runs to 13 residues. The CDR3 loop is CASSLDSTGELFF. CDR3 nucleotide sequence: TGTGCCAGCAGCTTAGATTCCACCGGGGAGCTGTTTTTT.

This clonotype was observed a few times. The chain combines TRBV20-1 with TRBJ2-3; 11 nucleotides line up with TRBD2. In germline, CDR1 is DFQATT, CDR2 SNEGSKA (reference sequence). Germline trimming cut 7 bases from V and 2 bases from J; bases unmatched to any gene: 14. There are 17 residues in the CDR3. Here the CDR3 reads CSVSGPRLAGYTDTQYF. The CDR3 nucleotides read TGCAGTGTCTCCGGTCCCCGACTAGCGGGATACACAGATACGCAGTATTTT.